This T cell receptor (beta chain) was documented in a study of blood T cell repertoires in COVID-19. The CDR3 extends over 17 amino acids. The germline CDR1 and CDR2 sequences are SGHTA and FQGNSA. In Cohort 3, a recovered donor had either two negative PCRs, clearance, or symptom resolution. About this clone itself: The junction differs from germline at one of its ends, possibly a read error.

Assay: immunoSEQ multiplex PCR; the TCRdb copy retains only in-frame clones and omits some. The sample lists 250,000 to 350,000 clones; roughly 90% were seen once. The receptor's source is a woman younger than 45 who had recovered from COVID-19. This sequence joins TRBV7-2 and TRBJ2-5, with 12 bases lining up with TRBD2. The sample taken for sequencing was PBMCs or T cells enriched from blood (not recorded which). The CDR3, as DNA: TGTGCCAGCAGCCTAGCGGGAGGGCCGAGCCCCCAAGAGACCCAGTACTTC. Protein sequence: CASSLAGGPSPQETQYF.